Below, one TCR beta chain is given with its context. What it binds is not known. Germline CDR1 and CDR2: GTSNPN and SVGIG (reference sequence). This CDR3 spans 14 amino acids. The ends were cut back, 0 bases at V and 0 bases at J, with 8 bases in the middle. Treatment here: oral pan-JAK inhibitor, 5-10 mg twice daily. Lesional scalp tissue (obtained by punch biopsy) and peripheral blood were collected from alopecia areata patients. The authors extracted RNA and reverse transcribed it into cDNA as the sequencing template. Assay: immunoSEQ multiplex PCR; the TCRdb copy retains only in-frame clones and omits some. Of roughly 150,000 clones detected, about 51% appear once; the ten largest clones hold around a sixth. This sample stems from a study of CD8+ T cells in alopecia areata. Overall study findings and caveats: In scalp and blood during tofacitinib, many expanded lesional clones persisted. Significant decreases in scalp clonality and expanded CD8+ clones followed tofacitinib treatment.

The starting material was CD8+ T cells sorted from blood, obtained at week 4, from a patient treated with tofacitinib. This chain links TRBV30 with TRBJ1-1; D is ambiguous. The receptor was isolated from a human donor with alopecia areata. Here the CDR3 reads CAWSVIRLNTEAFF. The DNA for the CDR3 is TGTGCCTGGAGTGTGATTCGTTTGAACACTGAAGCTTTCTTT.